One and the same sample provided the 11 T cell receptor beta chains below, sequenced in a study of shared clonotypes between healthy human individuals. Repertoires were generated with immunoSEQ multiplex PCR, while TCRdb's copy carries only in-frame clones and drops some. Seen here are about half a million clones, 79% observed once, and the top ten hold less than 15%. The sequenced material came from PBMCs. The receptor set was obtained from a woman in her forties in good health. Some clones in this sample may be carry-over from other donors' samples.

This chain links TRBV10-3 with TRBJ1-4, with no clear D. The CDR3 loop spans 12 amino acids. Trimming removed 3 bases at V and 6 bases at J, with 5 bases between. Germline CDR1 is ENHRY and CDR2 is SYGVKD. As DNA, the CDR3 is TGTGCCATCAGTGACTCTCATGAAAAACTGTTTTTT. It codes for CAISDSHEKLFF.

The J gene is TRBJ2-5, the V gene TRBV6-1; 7 bases align to TRBD1. The germline gives CDR1 MNHNS, CDR2 SASEGT. The V gene end was trimmed by 4 bases and the J gene end by 9 bases; junction bases not matched to a gene: 14. The CDR3 is 15 residues long. Here the CDR3 reads CASSADRPQVGAQYF. The CDR3 nucleotides read TGTGCCAGCAGTGCGGACAGGCCCCAAGTCGGGGCCCAGTACTTC.

This clone was seen a single time. The J gene is TRBJ2-1, the V gene TRBV10-2, with 7 bases that match TRBD2. The CDR3 runs to 14 residues. With 8 bases clipped from V and 6 bases from J, the junction kept 10 bases outside the gene matches. Germline V gene lookup returns CDR1 WSHSY and CDR2 SAAADI. The CDR3, as DNA: TGCGCCAGCTCGCGGAGACTAGCTGGCAATGAGCAGTTCTTC. This codes for CASSRRLAGNEQFF.

This chain's CDR3 is CASSAVVARGDTGELFF. CDR3 coding DNA: TGTGCCAGCAGTGCCGTGGTCGCAAGGGGCGACACCGGGGAGCTGTTTTTT. The rearrangement links TRBV6-1 to TRBJ2-2; maybe TRBD1 (5 bases). The CDR3 extends over 17 amino acids. The germline V gene has CDR1 MNHNS and CDR2 SASEGT. Between the trimmed V and J ends, which lost 4 bases and 3 bases, there was a span of 18 bases.

The chain has TRBV6-9 and TRBJ1-1, with D unclear. The germline gives CDR1 MNHGY, CDR2 SVAAGI. With 7 bases removed from V and 0 bases from J, the gap between germline ends came to 12 bases. The CDR3 covers 14 residues. CDR3 sequence reads: CASTLEPLNTEAFF. The DNA of the CDR3 is TGTGCCAGCACCCTGGAACCTCTGAACACTGAAGCTTTCTTT.

CDR3 DNA sequence: TGTGCCTGGAGTTCACCAGCCCGGGACAGGGATAACGAGCAGTACTTC. This sequence encodes CAWSSPARDRDNEQYF. The chain employs TRBV30 and TRBJ2-7; 9 positions agree with TRBD1. Germline CDR1 is GTSNPN and CDR2 is SVGIG (reference sequence). J lost 5 bases, V lost 2 bases, and 13 bases had no gene match. The CDR3 runs 16 residues.

The chain combines TRBV23-1 with TRBJ1-1, with D possibly matching TRBD1 (6 bases). TRBV23-1 is classed as an ORF, of uncertain function. The V end lost 3 bases, the J end lost 1 base, and 27 bases lay between the germline ends. The CDR3 loop spans 20 amino acids. CDR3 in amino acids: CASSHIPGTPRSRKNTEAFF. The CDR3 region has the DNA TGCGCCAGCAGTCATATCCCGGGGACACCGAGGTCCAGGAAGAACACTGAAGCTTTCTTT.

This clone appeared a few times. CDR3 amino acids: CASKRSRNTGELFF. CDR3 sequence (DNA): TGTGCCAGCAAGCGATCGCGGAACACCGGGGAGCTGTTTTTT. V and J are TRBV6-5 and TRBJ2-2; D is unresolved. Germline V lookup: CDR1 MNHEY, CDR2 SVGAGI. Trimming took off 7 bases at V and 1 base at J, with 10 bases between the two ends. CDR3 length: 14 amino acids.

V usage is TRBV10-3 and J usage is TRBJ2-1; D is perhaps TRBD1 or TRBD2 (5 bases each). V was trimmed by 2 bases and J by 9 bases, leaving 17 bases between them. Germline V gene sequence: CDR1 ENHRY, CDR2 SYGVKD. There are 15 residues in the CDR3. The CDR3 DNA follows: TGTGCCATCAGTGAGAAGGGACCCGGTGTCAGTGAGCAGTTCTTC. This codes for CAISEKGPGVSEQFF.

The V and J genes are TRBV28 and TRBJ2-3, with 14 bases matching TRBD2. After removal of 6 bases from V and 5 bases from J, the junction contained 10 bases not matched to a gene. This CDR3 is built from 17 residues. The germline gives CDR1 MDHEN, CDR2 SYDVKM. The CDR3 region is CASSAPGLAGELDTQYF. DNA of the CDR3: TGTGCCAGCAGCGCCCCGGGACTAGCGGGAGAGCTAGATACGCAGTATTTT.

The chain combines TRBV7-9 with TRBJ2-7; 10 nucleotides line up with TRBD2. V was clipped by 5 bases and J by 4 bases; unmatched bases: 8. This CDR3 comprises 15 residues. Germline values: CDR1 SEHNR, CDR2 FQNEAQ (reference sequence). CDR3 nucleotide sequence: TGTGCCAGCAGCACCACTAGCGGGACCTCGTACGAGCAGTACTTC. It is translated as CASSTTSGTSYEQYF. Variable domain in full (rest from reference TRBV7-9 and TRBJ2-7): DTGVSQNPRHKITKRGQNVTFRCDPISEHNRLYWYRQTLGQGPEFLTYFQNEAQLEKSRLLSDRFSAERPKGSFSTLEIQRTEQGDSAMYLCASSTTSGTSYEQYFGPGTRLTVT.